Each of the 29 T cell receptor beta chains below was sequenced from the same sample in a study of T cell clusters in autoimmune cytopenias. Tens of thousands of genome equivalents of blood DNA were amplified for TRB. TRB rearrangements were amplified by touch-down multiplex PCR with mixed TRB-A/B primers. TCRdb derives one entry per CDR3 protein from the multiplex PCR reads, leaving out DNA. Its clone listing holds roughly 6,600 distinct CDR3 sequences. These data were also filed under a second study, of T cell repertoires in aging, cancer and after chemotherapy.

Input material: peripheral blood. The receptors come from a human donor in good health.

This sequence joins TRBV6-2 or TRBV6-3 and TRBJ2-1; TCRdb picks TRBD2, but there is no DNA to check that call. The CDR3 has 15 amino acids. Germline V gives CDR1 MNHEY, CDR2 SVGEGT. CDR3 loop: CASIRSAGGAYEQFF.

Its frequency marks this clonotype as medium-sized. This rearrangement joins TRBV6-5 to TRBJ2-5; as DNA is missing, the TRBD1 call by TCRdb cannot be tested. Germline V gives CDR1 MNHEY, CDR2 SVGAGI. The length of the CDR3 is 12 residues. This CDR3 is CASNPRGETQYF.

By frequency, this clonotype registers medium-sized (0.01 to 0.1%). The rearrangement joins TRBV6-5 to TRBJ2-3; TCRdb outputs TRBD1, but without DNA this stays unchecked. Looked up from germline, CDR1 is MNHEY and CDR2 is SVGAGI. The CDR3 has 15 amino acids. The CDR3 spells CASGYEGVASDTQYF.

CDR3 residues: CASSLTGPLYEQYF. This chain connects TRBV7-9 to TRBJ2-7; TCRdb proposes TRBD1, but this gene call is untestable without DNA. Germline CDR1 SEHNR, CDR2 FQNEAQ (reference sequence). This CDR3 spans 14 amino acids. Full variable domain (missing parts from reference TRBV7-9 and TRBJ2-7): DTGVSQNPRHKITKRGQNVTFRCDPISEHNRLYWYRQTLGQGPEFLTYFQNEAQLEKSRLLSDRFSAERPKGSFSTLEIQRTEQGDSAMYLCASSLTGPLYEQYFGPGTRLTVT.

The chain couples TRBV6-5 to TRBJ1-4; checking the TCRdb D call of TRBD1 is not possible without DNA. Germline loops: CDR1 MNHEY, CDR2 SVGAGI. The CDR3 length is 14 residues. Here the CDR3 reads CASSSRAANEKLFF.

The chain uses TRBV11-2 and TRBJ2-1. This CDR3 is 14 amino acids long. CDR1 is SGHAT and CDR2 is FQNNGV in the germline V gene. The CDR3 loop reads CASSLELSYNEQFF.

V gene TRBV7-2 combines with J gene TRBJ2-1; TCRdb lists TRBD2, though no DNA is available to test this call. In germline, CDR1 is SGHTA, CDR2 FQGNSA. CDR3 size: 15 residues. This CDR3 is CASTLVASGGHEQFF.

This chain links TRBV28 with TRBJ2-7; with no DNA, the TCRdb D assignment of TRBD1 cannot be verified. This CDR3 is built from 15 residues. Germline-derived CDR1 and CDR2 are MDHEN and SYDVKM. CDR3 sequence: CASSPPQGHSYEQYF.

The V gene is TRBV18, the J gene TRBJ2-3; TCRdb's assignment of TRBD2 cannot be checked, as there is no DNA. The CDR3 contains 19 residues. Germline loops: CDR1 KGHSH, CDR2 LQKENI. The CDR3 sequence is CASSPPSSGRALVSDTQYF.

The J gene is TRBJ2-6, the V gene TRBV19; TCRdb selects TRBD2, and the lack of DNA leaves this call unchecked. The CDR3 covers 19 residues. Germline V lookup: CDR1 LNHDA, CDR2 SQIVND (reference sequence). The CDR3 sequence is CASSTGTSLTRSGANVLTF.

The rearrangement uses TRBV10-3 and TRBJ1-6; TCRdb's D call of TRBD1 is untestable without DNA. The CDR3 sequence is 15 residues long. The germline V gene has CDR1 ENHRY and CDR2 SYGVKD. CDR3: CAISYEASGESPLHF.

The J gene is TRBJ2-7, the V gene TRBV20-1; TCRdb outputs TRBD1, but without DNA this stays unchecked. Germline-derived CDR1 and CDR2 are DFQATT and SNEGSKA (reference sequence). CDR3 length equals 12 residues. CDR3 sequence: CSVRGGQYEQYF.

The genes are TRBV10-3 and TRBJ1-6. Germline CDR1 ENHRY, CDR2 SYGVKD. This CDR3 is built from 14 residues. The CDR3: CAISREDGNSPLHF.

V usage is TRBV6-1 and J usage is TRBJ1-6; TCRdb's D call of TRBD1 is untestable without DNA. The CDR3 loop spans 15 amino acids. The germline V gene has CDR1 MNHNS and CDR2 SASEGT. Here the CDR3 reads CASSPPGGDNSPLHF.

By frequency, this clonotype is medium-sized. The chain links TRBV6-9 to TRBJ1-6. CDR1 is MNHGY, CDR2 SVAAGI, per germline. The CDR3 runs to 16 residues. CDR3 residues: CASSYSGGPSGSPLHF.

By frequency, this clonotype is medium-sized. The chain is built from TRBV5-5 and TRBJ2-1. There are 14 residues in the CDR3. Germline CDR1 reads SGHKS; CDR2 reads YYEKEE (reference sequence). The chain's CDR3 is CASSEGNPYNEQFF.

This clonotype is called medium-sized based on its frequency. The rearrangement uses TRBV5-6 and TRBJ1-6; TCRdb gives TRBD1 as the D gene, but with no DNA this cannot be confirmed. The CDR3 sequence is 16 residues long. The V gene's germline CDR1 is SGHDT and CDR2 YYEEEE. The CDR3 protein is CASSWGQGSNNSPLHF.

The chain uses TRBV6-5 and TRBJ2-4; lacking DNA, the TRBD1 call made by TCRdb goes unchecked. From germline, CDR1 is MNHEY and CDR2 SVGAGI. This CDR3 region has 13 residues. Here the CDR3 reads CASTGLAKNIQYF.

Considering frequency, this clonotype is medium-sized. The chain couples TRBV19 to TRBJ2-2; lacking DNA, the TRBD1 call made by TCRdb goes unchecked. The CDR3 is 14 residues long. The germline V gene encodes CDR1 LNHDA and CDR2 SQIVND (reference sequence). This CDR3 reads CASSETGSTGELFF.

The chain links TRBV27 to TRBJ1-5. Germline CDR1 and CDR2: MNHEY and SMNVEV (reference sequence). The CDR3 contains 14 residues. This CDR3 reads CASSSRRTNQPQHF.

Its frequency marks this clonotype as large. The gene calls are TRBV29-1 and TRBJ2-3; checking the TCRdb D call of TRBD1 is not possible without DNA. Germline CDR1 SQVTM, CDR2 ANQGSEA. The CDR3 runs to 13 residues. CDR3 sequence: CSGEQDRSSTQYF.

This clonotype is deemed medium-sized (0.01 to 0.1%) by its frequency. The chain combines TRBV6-6 with TRBJ1-6; as DNA is missing, the TRBD1 call by TCRdb cannot be tested. Germline lookup yields CDR1 MNHNY and CDR2 SVGAGI (reference sequence). The CDR3 covers 15 residues. Here the CDR3 reads CASSNPGQGNSPLHF.

By frequency, this clonotype registers medium-sized. This chain joins TRBV18 and TRBJ2-2. CDR3 length: 17 amino acids. CDR1 KGHSH and CDR2 LQKENI come from the germline V gene. The CDR3 loop is CASSIRTWSSNTGELFF.

This clonotype is classed as medium-sized by frequency. The gene calls are TRBV5-5 and TRBJ1-2; TCRdb proposes TRBD1, but this gene call is untestable without DNA. There are 16 residues in the CDR3. CDR1 SGHKS and CDR2 YYEKEE come from the germline V gene (reference sequence). The CDR3 protein is CASSLGSGALNYGYTF. The whole variable domain, filled in from reference TRBV5-5 and TRBJ1-2, reads DAGVTQSPTHLIKTRGQQVTLRCSPISGHKSVSWYQQVLGQGPQFIFQYYEKEERGRGNFPDRFSARQFPNYSSELNVNALLLGDSALYLCASSLGSGALNYGYTFGSGTRLTVV.

This clonotype counts as medium-sized by frequency. The CDR3 sequence: CAIAGDTGELFF. The chain couples TRBV10-3 to TRBJ2-2; lacking DNA, the TRBD1 call made by TCRdb goes unchecked. The CDR3 has 12 amino acids. Germline loops: CDR1 ENHRY, CDR2 SYGVKD.

The rearrangement links TRBV12-3 or TRBV12-4 to TRBJ1-6. This CDR3 comprises 13 residues. CDR3 in amino acids: CASTTMEGSPLHF.

Judged by frequency, this clonotype is medium-sized. The gene calls are TRBV6-5 and TRBJ2-1; TCRdb's assignment of TRBD1 cannot be checked, as there is no DNA. This CDR3 spans 16 amino acids. Germline V gene lookup returns CDR1 MNHEY and CDR2 SVGAGI. This CDR3 is CASSTQDPGDYNEQFF.

This clonotype registers medium-sized by frequency. The CDR3 spells CASSMTPNRRDPSAQHF. The J gene is TRBJ1-5, the V gene TRBV19. Germline values: CDR1 LNHDA, CDR2 SQIVND (reference sequence). This CDR3 contains 17 residues.

The gene calls are TRBV14 and TRBJ2-3; TCRdb designates TRBD1, a call that cannot be tested without DNA. Germline CDR1 and CDR2: SGHDN and FVKESK. The length of the CDR3 is 16 residues. The CDR3 sequence: CASSQGRAVYTDTQYF. Filled out from reference TRBV14 and TRBJ2-3, the complete variable domain reads EAGVTQFPSHSVIEKGQTVTLRCDPISGHDNLYWYRRVMGKEIKFLLHFVKESKQDESGMPNNRFLAERTGGTYSTLKVQPAELEDSGVYFCASSQGRAVYTDTQYFGPGTRLTVL.